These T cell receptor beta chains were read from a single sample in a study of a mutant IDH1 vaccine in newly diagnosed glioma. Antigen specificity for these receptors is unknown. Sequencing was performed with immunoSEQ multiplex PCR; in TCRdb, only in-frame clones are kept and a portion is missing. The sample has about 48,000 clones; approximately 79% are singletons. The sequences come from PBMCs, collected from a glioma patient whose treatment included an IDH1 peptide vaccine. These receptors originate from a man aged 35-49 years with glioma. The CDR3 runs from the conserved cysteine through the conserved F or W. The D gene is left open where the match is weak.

CDR3: CASSEGRDSGPLHF
DNA: TGTGCCAGCAGTGAAGGCCGGGATTCAGGACCCCTCCACTTT
length: 14
J: TRBJ1-6
V: TRBV6-1
D: -

CDR3: CASSLGDRVPNEKLFF
DNA: TGCGCCAGCAGCTTGGGCGACAGGGTCCCTAATGAAAAACTGTTTTTT
length: 16
J: TRBJ1-4
V: TRBV5-1
D: TRBD1

CDR3: CASSDSGEQYF
DNA: TGCGCCAGCAGTGATTCGGGGGAGCAGTACTTC
length: 11
J: TRBJ2-7
V: TRBV10-2
D: -

CDR3: CASSRGNEKLFF
DNA: TGTGCCAGCAGCAGGGGTAATGAAAAACTGTTTTTT
length: 12
J: TRBJ1-4
V: TRBV6-1
D: -

CDR3: CASSLQGADTGELFF
DNA: TGCGCCAGCAGCTTACAGGGGGCTGACACCGGGGAGCTGTTTTTT
length: 15
J: TRBJ2-2
V: TRBV5-1
D: TRBD1

CDR3: CASSLYQATWGYTF
DNA: TGTGCCAGCAGCTTGTATCAGGCTACGTGGGGCTACACCTTC
length: 14
J: TRBJ1-2
V: TRBV5-6
D: -

CDR3: CASSLAGGPRYEQFF
DNA: TGCGCCAGCAGCTTAGCGGGGGGGCCGCGCTATGAGCAGTTCTTC
length: 15
J: TRBJ2-1
V: TRBV5-1
D: TRBD2

CDR3: CASSGGSTGELFF
DNA: TGTGCCAGCAGCGGAGGAAGCACCGGGGAGCTGTTTTTT
length: 13
J: TRBJ2-2
V: TRBV9
D: -

CDR3: CASSRRQGVYEQYF
DNA: TGTGCCAGCAGCAGACGACAGGGAGTCTACGAGCAGTACTTC
length: 14
J: TRBJ2-7
V: TRBV5-8
D: TRBD1

CDR3: CATSTRDSSYEQYF
DNA: TGTGCCACCAGCACCAGGGACAGCTCCTACGAGCAGTACTTC
length: 14
J: TRBJ2-7
V: TRBV15
D: TRBD1

CDR3: CASKKESYEQYF
DNA: TGTGCCAGCAAGAAGGAGTCCTACGAGCAGTACTTC
length: 12
J: TRBJ2-7
V: TRBV6-1
D: -